This T cell receptor beta chain was profiled in a study of T cell responses to AZD1222 COVID-19 vaccine. Repertoires were generated with immunoSEQ multiplex PCR, while TCRdb's copy carries only in-frame clones and drops some. The profile shows about 100,000 clones, about 90% of them singletons. Trimming cost V 5 bases and J 8 bases; bases outside gene matches: 9. CDR1 and CDR2 (germline): SQVTM, ANQGSEA. CDR3 size: 14 residues. The genes are TRBV29-1 and TRBJ1-6; TRBD1 agrees at 7 bases. Sequencing was performed on peripheral blood, taken on day 0 of AZD1222 vaccination. The TCR comes from an adult in good health. The DNA of the CDR3 is TGCAGCGTTAGAAAGGGGGCCTTCGATTCACCCCTCCACTTT. Protein product: CSVRKGAFDSPLHF.